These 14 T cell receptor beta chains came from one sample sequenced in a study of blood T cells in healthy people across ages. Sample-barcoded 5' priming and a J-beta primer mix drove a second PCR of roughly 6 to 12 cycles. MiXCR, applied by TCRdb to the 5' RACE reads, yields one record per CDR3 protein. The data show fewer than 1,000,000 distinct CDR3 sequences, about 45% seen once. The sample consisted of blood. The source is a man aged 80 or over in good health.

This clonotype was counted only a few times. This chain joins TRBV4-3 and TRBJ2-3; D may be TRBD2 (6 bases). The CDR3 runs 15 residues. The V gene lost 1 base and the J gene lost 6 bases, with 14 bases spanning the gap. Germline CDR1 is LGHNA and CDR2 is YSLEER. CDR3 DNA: TGCGCCAGCAGCCAAGTAGCGGAGGCTGGCGATACGCAGTATTTT. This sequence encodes CASSQVAEAGDTQYF.

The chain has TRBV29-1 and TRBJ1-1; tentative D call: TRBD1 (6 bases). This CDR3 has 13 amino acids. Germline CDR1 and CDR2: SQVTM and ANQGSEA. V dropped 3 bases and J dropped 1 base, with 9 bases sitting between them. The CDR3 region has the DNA TGCAGCGTTGAGATGGGACAGAACACTGAAGCTTTCTTT. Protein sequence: CSVEMGQNTEAFF.

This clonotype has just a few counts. CDR3 residues: CASSLGLRVTQYF. CDR3 in DNA: TGTGCCAGCAGTTTGGGTCTTCGGGTGACCCAGTACTTC. J is TRBJ2-4 and V is TRBV12-3 or TRBV12-4; D gene unclear. With the DNA end fitting TRBJ2-5 better, the J assignment may be wrong. This CDR3 is 13 amino acids long.

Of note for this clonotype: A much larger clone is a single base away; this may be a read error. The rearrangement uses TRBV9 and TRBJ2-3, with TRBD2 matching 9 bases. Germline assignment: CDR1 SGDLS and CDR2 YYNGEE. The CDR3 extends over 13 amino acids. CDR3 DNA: TGTGCCGGCAGCGGGGGGCCCGTGTATACGCAGTATTTT. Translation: CAGSGGPVYTQYF.

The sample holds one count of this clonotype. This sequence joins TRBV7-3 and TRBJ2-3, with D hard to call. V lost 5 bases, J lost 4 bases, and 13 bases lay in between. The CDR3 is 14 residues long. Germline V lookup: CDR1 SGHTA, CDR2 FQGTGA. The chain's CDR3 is CASSPRSYADTQYF. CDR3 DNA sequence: TGTGCCAGCAGCCCCCGGTCGTACGCAGATACGCAGTATTTT.

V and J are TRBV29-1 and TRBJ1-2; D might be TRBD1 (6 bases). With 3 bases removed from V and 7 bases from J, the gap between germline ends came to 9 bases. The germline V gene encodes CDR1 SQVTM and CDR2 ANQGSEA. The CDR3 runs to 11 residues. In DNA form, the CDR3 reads TGCAGCGTTGACAGGGGACTTGGCTACACCTTC. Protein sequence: CSVDRGLGYTF.

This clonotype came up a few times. The CDR3 sequence is CAISDVGGSYNEQFF. The CDR3 DNA follows: TGTGCCATCAGTGATGTCGGCGGCTCCTACAATGAGCAGTTCTTC. The rearrangement uses TRBV10-3 and TRBJ2-1; D gene unclear. The CDR3 is 15 amino acids. Germline V gene sequence: CDR1 ENHRY, CDR2 SYGVKD. The germline V and J ends were trimmed by 3 bases and 0 bases, with 9 bases remaining between them.

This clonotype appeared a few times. Written as DNA, the CDR3 is TGTGCCAGCAGTTACTCGAGAAGGCTCGCGACAGATACGCAGTATTTT. This gives the protein CASSYSRRLATDTQYF. V gene TRBV6-2 or TRBV6-3 combines with J gene TRBJ2-3; D unresolved. V was shortened by 0 bases and J by 3 bases, with 13 bases between the two germline ends. In germline, CDR1 is MNHEY, CDR2 SVGEGT. This CDR3 comprises 16 residues.

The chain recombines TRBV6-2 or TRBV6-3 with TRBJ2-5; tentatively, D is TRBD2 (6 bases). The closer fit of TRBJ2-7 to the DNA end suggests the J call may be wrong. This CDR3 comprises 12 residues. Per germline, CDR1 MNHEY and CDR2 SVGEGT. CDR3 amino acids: CASSRDLGEQYF. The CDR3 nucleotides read TGTGCCAGCAGTCGGGACTTGGGCGAGCAGTACTTC.

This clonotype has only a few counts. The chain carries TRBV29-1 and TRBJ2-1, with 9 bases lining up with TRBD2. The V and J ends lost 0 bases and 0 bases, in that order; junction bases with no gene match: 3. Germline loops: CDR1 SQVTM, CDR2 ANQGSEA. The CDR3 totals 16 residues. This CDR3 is CSVEDVSGSSYNEQFF. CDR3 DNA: TGCAGCGTTGAAGACGTTAGCGGGAGCTCCTACAATGAGCAGTTCTTC.

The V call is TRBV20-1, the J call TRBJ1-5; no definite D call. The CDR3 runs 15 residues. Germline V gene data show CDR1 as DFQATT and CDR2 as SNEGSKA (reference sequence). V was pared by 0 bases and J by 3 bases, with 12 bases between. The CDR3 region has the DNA TGCAGTGCTAGAGAGGCAAGTGTAATCAATCAGCCCCAGCATTTT. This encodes CSAREASVINQPQHF.

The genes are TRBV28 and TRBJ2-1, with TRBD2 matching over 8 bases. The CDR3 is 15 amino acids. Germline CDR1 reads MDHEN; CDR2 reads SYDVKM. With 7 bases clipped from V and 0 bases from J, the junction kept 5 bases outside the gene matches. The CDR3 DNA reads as TGTGCCAGCACCCCGGGGGGGACCTCCTACAATGAGCAGTTCTTC. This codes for CASTPGGTSYNEQFF.

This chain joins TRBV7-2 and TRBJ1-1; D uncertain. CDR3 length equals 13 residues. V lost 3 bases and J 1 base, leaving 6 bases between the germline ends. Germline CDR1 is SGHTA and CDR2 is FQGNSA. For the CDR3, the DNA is TGTGCCAGCAGCTTGTTGTGGAACACTGAAGCTTTCTTT. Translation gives CASSLLWNTEAFF.

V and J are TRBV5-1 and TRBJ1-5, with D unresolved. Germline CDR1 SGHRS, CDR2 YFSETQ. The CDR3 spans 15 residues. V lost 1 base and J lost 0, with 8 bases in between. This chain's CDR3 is CASSLFVYSNQPQHF. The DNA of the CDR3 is TGCGCCAGCAGCTTGTTTGTGTATAGCAATCAGCCCCAGCATTTT.